A single sample gave rise to the 8 T cell receptor beta chains below, sequenced in a study of blood T cell repertoires in COVID-19. Produced via immunoSEQ multiplex PCR; TCRdb's table is partial and in-frame only. This table has approximately 240,000 clones, approximately 84% appearing once. The sample comprised peripheral blood. These receptors were taken from a man aged 50 or older with acute or convalescent COVID-19.

This chain uses TRBV28 with TRBJ2-2, with 12 bases aligning to TRBD2. The germline CDR1 and CDR2 sequences are MDHEN and SYDVKM. There are 15 residues in the CDR3. The V and J ends lost 8 bases and 6 bases, in that order; junction bases with no gene match: 7. CDR3 residues: CASLSSGRAPGELFF. In DNA form, the CDR3 reads TGTGCCAGCCTCTCTAGCGGGAGGGCCCCCGGGGAGCTGTTTTTT.

J is TRBJ1-5 and V is TRBV13, with unresolved D. The V gene's germline CDR1 is PRHDT and CDR2 FYEKMQ (reference sequence). V was cut by 0 bases and J by 9 bases, with 15 bases left in between. The CDR3 is 15 amino acids. CDR3 amino acids: CASSLGSVEGRPQHF. CDR3 DNA: TGTGCCAGCAGCTTAGGTTCCGTGGAAGGGAGGCCCCAGCATTTT.

J is TRBJ1-1 and V is TRBV4-1, with D tentatively TRBD1 (5 bases). There are 15 residues in the CDR3. Trimming took 1 base from V and 5 from J, leaving 14 bases between them. Germline loops: CDR1 MGHRA, CDR2 YSYEKL. Written as DNA, the CDR3 is TGCGCCAGCAGCCAAGTCTGGAGGGGTGAGACTGAAGCTTTCTTT. It specifies CASSQVWRGETEAFF.

This clone has only a few counts. The chain couples TRBV2 to TRBJ1-2; D gene ambiguous. CDR1 and CDR2 (germline): SNHLY, FYNNEI. V lost 2 bases, J lost 8 bases, and 12 bases lay in between. The CDR3 has 13 amino acids. CDR3: CASSESGPRGYTF. As DNA, the CDR3 is TGTGCCAGCAGTGAATCAGGCCCCCGAGGCTACACCTTC.

The chain couples TRBV5-5 to TRBJ1-3; D is unclear. Per the germline V gene, CDR1 is SGHKS and CDR2 is YYEKEE (reference sequence). V shed 1 base and J shed 0 bases, with 8 bases lying between them. This CDR3 contains 15 residues. CDR3 nucleotides: TGTGCCAGCAGCTTGACAGACGACTCTGGAAACACCATATATTTT. Encoded protein: CASSLTDDSGNTIYF. The whole variable domain, filled in from reference TRBV5-5 and TRBJ1-3, reads DAGVTQSPTHLIKTRGQQVTLRCSPISGHKSVSWYQQVLGQGPQFIFQYYEKEERGRGNFPDRFSARQFPNYSSELNVNALLLGDSALYLCASSLTDDSGNTIYFGEGSWLTVV.

V and J are TRBV7-9 and TRBJ2-2, with TRBD1 matching 7 bases. This CDR3 region has 16 residues. The J segment lost 1 base and the V segment lost 5 bases, leaving 7 bases of the junction unmatched. The germline V gene has CDR1 SEHNR and CDR2 FQNEAQ (reference sequence). DNA of the CDR3: TGTGCCAGCAGCCTCGGGGCAGGGGGGAACACCGGGGAGCTGTTTTTT. This encodes CASSLGAGGNTGELFF.

V and J are TRBV3-1 (or the pseudogene TRBV3-2) and TRBJ2-2, with 8 bases aligning to TRBD1. The junction had 6 bases not matched to a gene; V was cut back by 1 base and J by 5 bases. Germline loops: CDR1 LGHDT, CDR2 YNNKEL (reference sequence). The CDR3 length is 16 residues. The CDR3 coding sequence is TGTGCCAGCAGCCAAGGGAGGACAGGGTTTACCGGGGAGCTGTTTTTT. Amino acid sequence: CASSQGRTGFTGELFF.

The chain employs TRBV24-1 and TRBJ2-3, with D perhaps matching TRBD2 (5 bases). The CDR3 sequence is 14 residues long. The germline V gene has CDR1 KGHDR and CDR2 SFDVKD. V shed 9 bases and J shed 2 bases, with 14 bases lying between them. The CDR3 region has the DNA TGTGCCACCCGAGACCGGGATTCCACAGATACGCAGTATTTT. It is translated as CATRDRDSTDTQYF.